Below are 25 T cell receptor beta chains sequenced from a single sample in a study of human T cells and chemical hapten exposure. As for time point: healthy volunteer bleed at 2 weeks. Researchers extracted total RNA from unfractionated whole blood. TCRdb used MiXCR to reprocess the RACE reads, holding one entry per CDR3 protein. The sample comprises tens of thousands of distinct CDR3 sequences, approximately 4.7% of which are singletons, and 1.5% to 2% rests with the top ten. The specimen was whole blood. The receptors stem from a female donor in good health. Some clones in this sample may be carry-over from other donors' samples.

This clonotype has a handful of counts. This sequence joins TRBV21-1 and TRBJ1-1; TRBD1 is the table's D call and was not checked against the DNA. TRBV21-1 represents a pseudogene. CDR3 length: 15 residues. The CDR3 DNA reads as TGTGCCAGCAGCAAAGAAGGGACAGGGGAGACTGAAGCTTTCTTT. Translation: CASSKEGTGETEAFF.

This clonotype appeared a few times. Relative to the germline gene, one junction end is altered; a read error may explain this. The gene calls are TRBV3-1 and TRBJ1-1, with TRBD1 as a possible D gene (6 bases). The CDR3 is made up of 11 amino acids. Germline-derived CDR1 and CDR2 are LGHDT and YNNKEL (reference sequence). The CDR3 reads CASSQNRDPYF. The CDR3 DNA reads TGTGCCAGCAGCCAAAACAGGGACCCATACTTT.

The chain links TRBV12-3 or TRBV12-4 to TRBJ1-5, with TRBD1 matching 9 bases. The trim removed 6 bases at V and 4 bases at J, leaving 7 bases unmatched. The length of the CDR3 is 15 residues. CDR3 in amino acids: CASSRSGTGNQPQHF. CDR3 DNA sequence: TGTGCCAGCAGCCGATCCGGGACAGGGAATCAGCCCCAGCATTTT.

This clonotype showed up many times. The chain links TRBV28 to TRBJ2-7; a weak D match, TRBD2 (6 bases). This CDR3 has 14 amino acids. The V gene lost 2 bases and the J gene lost 6 bases, with 14 bases spanning the gap. The V gene's germline CDR1 is MDHEN and CDR2 SYDVKM. The CDR3 protein is CASSLRPGAGEQYF. DNA of the CDR3: TGTGCCAGCAGTTTACGCCCCGGAGCGGGCGAGCAGTACTTC. Together with reference TRBV28 and TRBJ2-7, the CDR3 gives the full variable domain: DVKVTQSSRYLVKRTGEKVFLECVQDMDHENMFWYRQDPGLGLRLIYFSYDVKMKEKGDIPEGYSVSREKKERFSLILESASTNQTSMYLCASSLRPGAGEQYFGPGTRLTVT.

This clonotype was recorded at least ten times. This sequence joins TRBV28 and TRBJ2-7, with D perhaps being TRBD1 or TRBD2 (6 bases each). Trimming pared 1 base from V and 5 bases from J, leaving 24 bases between. Per the germline V gene, CDR1 is MDHEN and CDR2 is SYDVKM. The CDR3 consists of 18 residues. This CDR3 reads CASSLYSTGAGYVDEQYF. As DNA, the CDR3 is TGTGCCAGCAGTTTATACTCAACGGGGGCAGGGTATGTCGACGAGCAGTACTTC.

There are many counts of this clonotype. The chain uses TRBV12-3 or TRBV12-4 and TRBJ2-5; possibly TRBD1 for D (5 bases). The CDR3 is 14 amino acids. Trimming removed 6 bases from V and 1 base from J, with 12 bases in between. The CDR3 sequence is CASSQKGSQETQYF. As DNA, the CDR3 is TGTGCCAGCAGCCAGAAGGGGTCCCAAGAGACCCAGTACTTC.

Many counts were recorded for this clonotype. V usage is TRBV18 and J usage is TRBJ1-6; 9 bases line up with TRBD1. The J segment lost 13 bases and the V segment lost 3 bases, leaving 7 bases of the junction unmatched. Germline CDR1 reads KGHSH; CDR2 reads LQKENI. The CDR3 is 14 amino acids. CDR3 sequence (DNA): TGTGCCAGCTCACCCCCCGGGACAGGGAACCCCCTCCACTTT. Translating gives CASSPPGTGNPLHF. Together with reference TRBV18 and TRBJ1-6, the CDR3 gives the full variable domain: NAGVMQNPRHLVRRRGQEARLRCSPMKGHSHVYWYRQLPEEGLKFMVYLQKENIIDESGMPKERFSAEFPKEGPSILRIQQVVRGDSAAYFCASSPPGTGNPLHFGNGTRLTVT.

At least ten counts were recorded for this clonotype. J is TRBJ2-3 and V is TRBV21-1. TRBV21-1 is a listed pseudogene. This CDR3 is built from 14 residues. CDR3 sequence (DNA): TGTGCCAGCAGCAATGGGGTATTCCCAGATACGCAGTATTTT. It is translated as CASSNGVFPDTQYF.

This clonotype was recorded at least ten times. The V and J genes are TRBV25-1 and TRBJ1-1; D ambiguous. CDR3 length equals 13 residues. V was clipped by 4 bases and J by 4 bases, with 10 bases between them. Germline V CDR1 and CDR2: MGHDK, SYGVNS. The CDR3 here is CASSVGPFTEAFF. The CDR3 nucleotides are TGTGCCAGCAGTGTGGGCCCCTTCACTGAAGCTTTCTTT. The variable domain in full, completed from reference TRBV25-1 and TRBJ1-1, reads EADIYQTPRYLVIGTGKKITLECSQTMGHDKMYWYQQDPGMELHLIHYSYGVNSTEKGDLSSESTVSRIRTEHFPLTLESARPSHTSQYLCASSVGPFTEAFFGQGTRLTVV.

This clonotype was detected ten times or more. The chain uses TRBV24-1 and TRBJ2-3; D not certain. The CDR3 is made up of 14 amino acids. CDR1 and CDR2 (germline): KGHDR, SFDVKD. The germline V and J ends were trimmed by 9 bases and 0 bases, with 12 bases remaining between them. Written as DNA, the CDR3 is TGTGCCACCGGCGGCTACCATAGCACAGATACGCAGTATTTT. Translation gives CATGGYHSTDTQYF.

This clonotype appeared many times. The chain has TRBV7-9 and TRBJ1-3; D gene uncertain. The V end lost 5 bases, the J end lost 0 bases, and 8 bases lay between the germline ends. The V gene's germline CDR1 is SEHNR and CDR2 FQNEAQ (reference sequence). This CDR3 comprises 14 residues. The CDR3 DNA reads as TGTGCCAGCAGCCCCCACGTCTCTGGAAACACCATATATTTT. This encodes CASSPHVSGNTIYF.

In its sample, this clonotype was seen many times. J is TRBJ2-1 and V is TRBV4-3; 8 bases align to TRBD1. Germline lookup yields CDR1 LGHNA and CDR2 YSLEER. The CDR3 covers 13 residues. The junction had 4 bases not matched to a gene; V was cut back by 4 bases and J by 8 bases. CDR3 protein: CASSRETGDEQFF. DNA for the CDR3: TGCGCCAGCAGCCGGGAGACAGGGGATGAGCAGTTCTTC.

This clonotype was seen repeatedly, ten times or more. The gene calls are TRBV10-2 and TRBJ2-3; D might be TRBD1 (6 bases). The CDR3 runs to 15 residues. Per germline, CDR1 WSHSY and CDR2 SAAADI. V was clipped by 3 bases and J by 4 bases, with 14 bases between them. The CDR3 DNA sequence: TGCGCCAGCAGTGACAGGGGCAGGTCCGCAGATACGCAGTATTTT. Encoded protein: CASSDRGRSADTQYF.

V is TRBV29-1 and J is TRBJ2-3; either TRBD1 or TRBD2 may fit D (6 bases each). Germline-derived CDR1 and CDR2 are SQVTM and ANQGSEA. There are 16 residues in the CDR3. The V and J ends lost 1 base and 2 bases respectively, with 16 bases between them. The CDR3 coding sequence is TGCAGCGTTGAAGGGGGGGCGGGGAACCCCACAGATACGCAGTATTTT. Amino acids: CSVEGGAGNPTDTQYF.

This clonotype was seen at least ten times. The genes are TRBV5-6 and TRBJ1-6; the D is unclear. CDR1 and CDR2 from the germline V gene are SGHDT and YYEEEE. Trimming left V 2 bases short and J 3 bases short, with 9 bases between. This CDR3 spans 15 amino acids. This CDR3 is CASSFLGNYNSPLHF. As DNA, the CDR3 is TGTGCCAGCAGCTTCCTCGGCAACTATAATTCACCCCTCCACTTT.

This clonotype was seen repeatedly, ten times or more. The chain combines TRBV6-5 with TRBJ1-6, with TRBD1 identical over 8 bases. This CDR3 region has 16 residues. V was clipped by 5 bases and J by 2 bases; unmatched bases: 5. Germline lookup yields CDR1 MNHEY and CDR2 SVGAGI. The CDR3 DNA sequence: TGTGCCAGCAGTGAGAACAGGGGGACCTATAATTCACCCCTCCACTTT. Protein product: CASSENRGTYNSPLHF.

This clonotype was recorded at least ten times. V and J are TRBV5-1 and TRBJ1-2; 8 bases align to TRBD1. The CDR3 is 14 residues long. The germline V gene has CDR1 SGHRS and CDR2 YFSETQ. The ends lost 4 bases at V and 2 bases at J; junction bases unmatched: 4. This CDR3 is CASSATGENYGYTF. The CDR3 region has the DNA TGCGCCAGCAGCGCGACAGGGGAAAACTATGGCTACACCTTC.

This clonotype came up many times. The chain is built from TRBV4-3 and TRBJ1-3; D uncertain. The length of the CDR3 is 17 residues. Germline V gene lookup returns CDR1 LGHNA and CDR2 YSLEER. Trimming took 0 bases from V and 0 from J, leaving 12 bases between them. CDR3: CASSQDSRVHSGNTIYF. For the CDR3, the DNA is TGCGCCAGCAGCCAAGATTCTAGGGTACACTCTGGAAACACCATATATTTT.

This chain connects TRBV11-2 to TRBJ2-3; D is undetermined. V shed 1 base and J shed 3 bases, with 8 bases lying between them. Germline V gene lookup returns CDR1 SGHAT and CDR2 FQNNGV. CDR3 length: 14 amino acids. In DNA form, the CDR3 reads TGTGCCAGCAGCTTAGTAGGGCAAACAGATACGCAGTATTTT. Translating it yields CASSLVGQTDTQYF.

This clonotype was seen repeatedly, ten times or more. The CDR3 protein is CSVEGGGRPYNEQFF. DNA for the CDR3: TGCAGCGTTGAGGGGGGGGGACGTCCCTACAATGAGCAGTTCTTC. The chain is built from TRBV29-1 and TRBJ2-1; 7 bases are shared with TRBD2. This CDR3 comprises 15 residues. V lost 3 bases, J lost 2 bases, and 7 bases stayed unmatched. Germline CDR1 SQVTM, CDR2 ANQGSEA.

This clonotype has ten or more counts. The gene calls are TRBV7-9 and TRBJ2-3; 12 bases are shared with TRBD2. With V trimmed by 3 bases and J by 3 bases, 7 bases remained unmatched. Germline loops: CDR1 SEHNR, CDR2 FQNEAQ (reference sequence). This CDR3 spans 17 amino acids. CDR3 sequence reads: CASSLGLTSGGTDTQYF. The CDR3 bases are TGTGCCAGCAGCTTGGGGCTGACTAGCGGGGGAACAGATACGCAGTATTTT.

Ten or more counts support this clonotype. The chain is built from TRBV29-1 and TRBJ2-3; TRBD1 matches 7 bases. Germline trimming cut 1 base from V and 4 bases from J; bases unmatched to any gene: 2. The CDR3 contains 13 residues. Looked up from germline, CDR1 is SQVTM and CDR2 is ANQGSEA. The CDR3 DNA is TGCAGCGTTGAAGTGCAGGGGGCAGATACGCAGTATTTT. It encodes CSVEVQGADTQYF.

This clonotype was counted at least ten times. This chain connects TRBV4-2 to TRBJ1-6; D ambiguous. CDR1 and CDR2 from the germline V gene are LGHNA and YNFKEQ. The CDR3 spans 13 residues. The germline V and J ends were trimmed by 1 base and 6 bases, with 4 bases remaining between them. The CDR3 nucleotides read TGTGCCAGCAGCCAAGTTCCTAATTCACCCCTCCACTTT. Translated: CASSQVPNSPLHF.

At least ten counts were recorded for this clonotype. This sequence joins TRBV9 and TRBJ1-6, with D possibly TRBD1 on 6 matching bases. The germline gives CDR1 SGDLS, CDR2 YYNGEE. V lost 4 bases and J lost 7, with 12 bases in between. The CDR3 is made up of 14 amino acids. CDR3 in amino acids: CASSTGTGNSPLHF. In nucleotides, the CDR3 is TGTGCCAGCAGCACAGGGACGGGAAATTCACCCCTCCACTTT.

The genes are TRBV2 and TRBJ2-7, with TRBD1 matching 11 bases. Germline trimming cut 5 bases from V and 1 base from J; bases unmatched to any gene: 4. The length of the CDR3 is 15 residues. Germline values: CDR1 SNHLY, CDR2 FYNNEI. The CDR3 DNA sequence: TGTGCCAGCAGTACGGACAGGGGGCCATCCTACGAGCAGTACTTC. It specifies CASSTDRGPSYEQYF.